This T cell receptor (beta chain) was identified during a study of T cell changes during pregnancy in multiple sclerosis. TCRdb's table, derived via immunoSEQ multiplex PCR, lists solely in-frame clones and lacks some. This sample has over 50,000 clones, with about 93% found just once. CDR3 size: 12 residues. Germline-derived CDR1 and CDR2 are SQVTM and ANQGSEA. The V gene end was trimmed by 6 bases and the J gene end by 4 bases; junction bases not matched to a gene: 3. The sequence was collected from a female donor in good health, enrolled as a control in a pregnancy study. The sequencing used peripheral blood, collected in the third trimester of pregnancy. The chain carries TRBV29-1 and TRBJ1-1; 9 nucleotides align to TRBD1. CDR3 sequence reads: CSVDRGSTEAFF. In DNA form, the CDR3 reads TGCAGCGTGGACAGGGGTAGCACTGAAGCTTTCTTT.